The clone carrying this TCR beta chain was counted only a few times. Amplified TCR beta CDR3 regions derived from RNA transcripts. The study used the HTBI primer set for a first-round RT-PCR of the TCR CDR3. In TCRdb, the multiplex PCR reads were re-called with MiXCR into one record per CDR3 protein. The table shows hundreds of thousands of distinct CDR3 sequences, with roughly 14% occurring only once. V lost 4 bases, J lost 5 bases, and 4 bases stayed unmatched. The CDR3 length is 14 residues. The germline V gene has CDR1 MNHEY and CDR2 SMNVEV (reference sequence). These data come from a study of T cells in Graves' hyperthyroidism and ophthalmopathy.

The specimen sequenced was blood. The sequence was obtained from a woman between 50 and 59 years old with Graves' ophthalmopathy. V usage is TRBV27 and J usage is TRBJ2-5; TRBD2 matches 10 bases. The DNA for the CDR3 is TGTGCCAGCAGTTCCGGACTAGCGGTTGAGACCCAGTACTTC. Translation gives CASSSGLAVETQYF.